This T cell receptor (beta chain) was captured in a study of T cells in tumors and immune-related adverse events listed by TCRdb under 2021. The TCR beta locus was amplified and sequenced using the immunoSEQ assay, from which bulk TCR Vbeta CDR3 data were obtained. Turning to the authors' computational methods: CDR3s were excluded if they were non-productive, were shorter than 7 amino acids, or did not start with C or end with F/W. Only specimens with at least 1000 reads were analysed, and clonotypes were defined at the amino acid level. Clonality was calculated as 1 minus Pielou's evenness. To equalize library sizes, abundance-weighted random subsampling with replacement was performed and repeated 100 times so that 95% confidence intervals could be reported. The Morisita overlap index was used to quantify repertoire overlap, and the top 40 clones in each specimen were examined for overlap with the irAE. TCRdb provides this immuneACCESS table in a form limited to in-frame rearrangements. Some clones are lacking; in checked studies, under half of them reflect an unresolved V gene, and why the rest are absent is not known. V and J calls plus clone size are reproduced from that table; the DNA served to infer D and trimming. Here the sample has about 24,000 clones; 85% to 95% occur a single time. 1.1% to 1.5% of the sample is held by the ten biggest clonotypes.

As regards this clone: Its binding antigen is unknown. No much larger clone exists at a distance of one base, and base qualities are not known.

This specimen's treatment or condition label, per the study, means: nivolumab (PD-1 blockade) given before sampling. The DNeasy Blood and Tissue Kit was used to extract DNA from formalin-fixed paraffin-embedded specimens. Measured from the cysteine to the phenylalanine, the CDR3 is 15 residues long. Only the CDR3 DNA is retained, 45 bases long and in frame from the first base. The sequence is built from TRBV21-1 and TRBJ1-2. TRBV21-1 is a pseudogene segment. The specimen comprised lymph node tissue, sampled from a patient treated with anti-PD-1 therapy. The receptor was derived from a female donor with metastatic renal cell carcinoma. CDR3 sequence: CASTYLDWQFIGYTF. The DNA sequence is TGTGCCAGCACCTACCTGGACTGGCAGTTTATCGGCTACACCTTC.